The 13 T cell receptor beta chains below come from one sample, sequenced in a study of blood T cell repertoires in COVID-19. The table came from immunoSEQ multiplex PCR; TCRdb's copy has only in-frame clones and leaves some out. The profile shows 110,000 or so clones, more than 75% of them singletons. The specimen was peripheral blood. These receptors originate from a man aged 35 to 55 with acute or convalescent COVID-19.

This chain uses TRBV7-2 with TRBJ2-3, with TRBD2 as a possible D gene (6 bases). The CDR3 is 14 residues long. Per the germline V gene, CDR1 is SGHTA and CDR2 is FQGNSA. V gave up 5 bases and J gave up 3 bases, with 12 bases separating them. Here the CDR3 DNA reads TGTGCCAGCAGCCCTCGGACTAAAACAGATACGCAGTATTTT. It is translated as CASSPRTKTDTQYF.

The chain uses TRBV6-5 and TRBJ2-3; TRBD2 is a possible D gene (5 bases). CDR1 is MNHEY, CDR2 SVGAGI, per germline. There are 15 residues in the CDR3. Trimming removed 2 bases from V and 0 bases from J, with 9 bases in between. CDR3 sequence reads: CASSYGLVSTDTQYF. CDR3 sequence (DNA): TGTGCCAGCAGTTACGGACTGGTTAGCACAGATACGCAGTATTTT.

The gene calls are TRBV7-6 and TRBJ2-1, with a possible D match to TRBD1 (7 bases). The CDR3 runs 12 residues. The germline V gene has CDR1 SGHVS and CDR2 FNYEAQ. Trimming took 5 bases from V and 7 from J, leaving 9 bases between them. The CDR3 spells CASSPGGNEQFF. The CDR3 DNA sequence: TGTGCCAGCAGCCCAGGGGGGAATGAGCAGTTCTTC. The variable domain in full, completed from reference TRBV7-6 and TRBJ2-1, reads GAGVSQSPRYKVTKRGQDVALRCDPISGHVSLYWYRQALGQGPEFLTYFNYEAQQDKSGLPNDRFSAERPEGSISTLTIQRTEQRDSAMYRCASSPGGNEQFFGPGTRLTVL.

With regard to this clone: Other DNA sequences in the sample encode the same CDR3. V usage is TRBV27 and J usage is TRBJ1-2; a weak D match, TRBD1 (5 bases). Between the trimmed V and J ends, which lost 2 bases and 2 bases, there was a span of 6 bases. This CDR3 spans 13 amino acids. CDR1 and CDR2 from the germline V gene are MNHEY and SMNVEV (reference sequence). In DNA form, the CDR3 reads TGTGCCAGCAGTTTAGGGGGGAACTATGGCTACACCTTC. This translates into CASSLGGNYGYTF.

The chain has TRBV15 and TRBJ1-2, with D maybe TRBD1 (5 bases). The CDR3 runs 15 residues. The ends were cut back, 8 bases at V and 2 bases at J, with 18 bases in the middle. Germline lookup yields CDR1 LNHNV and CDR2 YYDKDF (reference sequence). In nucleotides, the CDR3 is TGTGCCACCCAACCGGGTGGTGGGGGGAACTATGGCTACACCTTC. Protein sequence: CATQPGGGGNYGYTF.

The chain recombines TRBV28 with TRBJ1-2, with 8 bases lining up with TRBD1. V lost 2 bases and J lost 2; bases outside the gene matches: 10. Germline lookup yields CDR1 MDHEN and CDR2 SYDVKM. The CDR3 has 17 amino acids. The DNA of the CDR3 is TGTGCCAGCAGTTTAGGGTCAGGGGGCGTGGAGAACTATGGCTACACCTTC. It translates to CASSLGSGGVENYGYTF.

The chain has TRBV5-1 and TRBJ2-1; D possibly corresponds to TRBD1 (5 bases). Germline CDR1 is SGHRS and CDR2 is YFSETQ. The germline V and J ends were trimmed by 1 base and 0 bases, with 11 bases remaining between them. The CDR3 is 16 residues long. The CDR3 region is CASSLRGLRSYNEQFF. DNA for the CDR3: TGCGCCAGCAGCTTGAGGGGCCTACGCTCCTACAATGAGCAGTTCTTC.

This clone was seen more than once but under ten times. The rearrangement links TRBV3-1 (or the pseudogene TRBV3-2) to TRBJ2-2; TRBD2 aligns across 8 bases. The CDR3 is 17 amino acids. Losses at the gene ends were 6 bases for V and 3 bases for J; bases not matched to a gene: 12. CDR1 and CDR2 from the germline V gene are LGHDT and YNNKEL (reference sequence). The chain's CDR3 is CASRLGGGPVYTGELFF. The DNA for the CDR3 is TGTGCCAGCAGACTTGGCGGGGGGCCGGTGTACACCGGGGAGCTGTTTTTT.

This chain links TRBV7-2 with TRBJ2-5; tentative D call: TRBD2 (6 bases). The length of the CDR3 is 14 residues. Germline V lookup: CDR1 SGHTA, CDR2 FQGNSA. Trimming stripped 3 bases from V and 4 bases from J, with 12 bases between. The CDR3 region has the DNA TGTGCCAGCAGCTTTTTTGATAGCGGAGAGACCCAGTACTTC. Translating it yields CASSFFDSGETQYF.

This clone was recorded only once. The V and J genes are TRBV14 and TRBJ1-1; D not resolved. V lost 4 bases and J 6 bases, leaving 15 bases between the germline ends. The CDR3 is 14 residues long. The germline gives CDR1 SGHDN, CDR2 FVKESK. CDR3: CASSLTPGGSEAFF. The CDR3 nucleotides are TGTGCCAGCAGCCTCACGCCCGGAGGGTCTGAAGCTTTCTTT.

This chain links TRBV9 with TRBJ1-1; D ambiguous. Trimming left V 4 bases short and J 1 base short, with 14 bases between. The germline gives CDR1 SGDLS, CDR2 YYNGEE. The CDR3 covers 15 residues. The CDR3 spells CASSPQMRENTEAFF. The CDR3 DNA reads TGTGCCAGCAGCCCGCAGATGAGGGAGAACACTGAAGCTTTCTTT.

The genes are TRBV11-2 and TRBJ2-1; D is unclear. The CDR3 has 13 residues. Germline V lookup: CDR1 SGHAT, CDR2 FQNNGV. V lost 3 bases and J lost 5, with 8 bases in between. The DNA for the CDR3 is TGTGCCAGCAGCTTCACCCGGGACAATGAGCAGTTCTTC. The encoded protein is CASSFTRDNEQFF. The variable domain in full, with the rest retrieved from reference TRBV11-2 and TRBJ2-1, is EAGVAQSPRYKIIEKRQSVAFWCNPISGHATLYWYQQILGQGPKLLIQFQNNGVVDDSQLPKDRFSAERLKGVDSTLKIQPAKLEDSAVYLCASSFTRDNEQFFGPGTRLTVL.

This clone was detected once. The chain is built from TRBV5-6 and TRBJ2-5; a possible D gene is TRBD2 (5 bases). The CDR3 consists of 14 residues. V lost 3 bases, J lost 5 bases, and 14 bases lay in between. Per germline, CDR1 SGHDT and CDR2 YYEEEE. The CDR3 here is CASSSPRGGETQYF. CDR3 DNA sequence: TGTGCCAGCAGCTCACCCAGAGGCGGGGAGACCCAGTACTTC.